A single sample gave rise to the 13 T cell receptor beta chains below, sequenced in a study of cytomegalovirus exposure and HLA in healthy donors. This table comes from immunoSEQ multiplex PCR, and its TCRdb copy is limited to in-frame clones, with some not included. Of about 160,000 clones listed, 85% to 90% are singletons. Sequencing used PBMCs. The origin of the receptors is a woman aged 30 to 39 in good health and CMV-seronegative.

This clone was picked up a small number of times. The chain has TRBV13 and TRBJ2-1; 7 bases are a match to TRBD2. Germline values: CDR1 PRHDT, CDR2 FYEKMQ (reference sequence). The V and J ends lost 6 bases and 5 bases, in that order; junction bases with no gene match: 16. This CDR3 comprises 17 residues. CDR3 DNA: TGTGCCAGCAGGCCTAGTCGGATTTGGGGGGGACACAATGAGCAGTTCTTC. As protein: CASRPSRIWGGHNEQFF.

The genes are TRBV6-1 and TRBJ1-2; tentative D call: TRBD1 (6 bases). The V end was cut by 2 bases, the J end by 5 bases, with 12 bases between. CDR1 and CDR2 (germline): MNHNS, SASEGT. The CDR3 is made up of 14 amino acids. The CDR3 protein is CASSEFGGWYGYTF. The CDR3 region has the DNA TGTGCCAGCAGTGAATTTGGGGGCTGGTATGGCTACACCTTC.

This chain links TRBV5-1 with TRBJ2-3; 9 bases are a match to TRBD2. The CDR3 runs 15 residues. Germline CDR1 reads SGHRS; CDR2 reads YFSETQ. Germline trimming cut 5 bases from V and 0 bases from J; bases unmatched to any gene: 4. DNA for the CDR3: TGCGCCAGCAGGCCGGGACTAGCTAGCACAGATACGCAGTATTTT. Translation: CASRPGLASTDTQYF.

This chain links TRBV27 with TRBJ2-7; D is ambiguous. Germline V gene data show CDR1 as MNHEY and CDR2 as SMNVEV (reference sequence). The CDR3 sequence is 14 residues long. Trimming cost V 2 bases and J 9 bases, with 17 bases left between them. Written as DNA, the CDR3 is TGTGCCAGCAGTTTAAACCGGCAGTCGAACGGGCAGTACTTC. Residues: CASSLNRQSNGQYF.

The V and J genes are TRBV7-2 and TRBJ2-3; 10 bases match TRBD2. Per germline, CDR1 SGHTA and CDR2 FQGNSA. J lost 2 bases, V lost 4 bases, and 6 bases had no gene match. CDR3 length: 16 amino acids. As DNA, the CDR3 is TGTGCCAGCAGCTCCAGACTAGCGGGTATCACAGATACGCAGTATTTT. Protein product: CASSSRLAGITDTQYF.

V usage is TRBV5-6 and J usage is TRBJ2-3, with D uncertain. This CDR3 comprises 11 residues. V was trimmed by 4 bases and J by 4 bases, leaving 4 bases between them. Germline CDR1 reads SGHDT; CDR2 reads YYEEEE. CDR3 residues: CASSLSDTQYF. CDR3 bases: TGTGCCAGCAGCCTGTCAGATACGCAGTATTTT.

CDR3: CASSLDTLNTGELFF. DNA of the CDR3: TGTGCCAGCAGCTTGGACACTCTGAACACCGGGGAGCTGTTTTTT. V and J are TRBV5-4 and TRBJ2-2; unclear D gene. V was pared by 0 bases and J by 1 base, with 7 bases between. CDR3 length: 15 amino acids. The germline V gene has CDR1 SGHNT and CDR2 YYREEE (reference sequence). Variable domain in full (rest from reference TRBV5-4 and TRBJ2-2): ETGVTQSPTHLIKTRGQQVTLRCSSQSGHNTVSWYQQALGQGPQFIFQYYREEENGRGNFPPRFSGLQFPNYSSELNVNALELDDSALYLCASSLDTLNTGELFFGEGSRLTVL.

This chain connects TRBV5-1 to TRBJ2-1, with a weak D call TRBD1 (5 bases). Trimming pared 2 bases from V and 5 bases from J, leaving 14 bases between. Looked up from germline, CDR1 is SGHRS and CDR2 is YFSETQ. The CDR3 length is 15 residues. The CDR3 DNA is TGCGCCAGCAGCTTATTCAGGGCGGCTGACAATGAGCAGTTCTTC. Protein product: CASSLFRAADNEQFF.

The gene calls are TRBV7-9 and TRBJ2-1, with 9 bases that match TRBD1. Germline V lookup: CDR1 SEHNR, CDR2 FQNEAQ (reference sequence). V lost 5 bases, J lost 3 bases, and 5 bases stayed unmatched. The CDR3 consists of 15 residues. The CDR3 sequence is CASSPPGQGYNEQFF. The CDR3 bases are TGTGCCAGCAGCCCGCCGGGACAGGGCTACAATGAGCAGTTCTTC.

The genes are TRBV6-5 and TRBJ2-2; 9 bases fit TRBD2. V lost 7 bases to trimming and J lost 7 bases; unmatched junction nucleotides: 7. Germline V gene sequence: CDR1 MNHEY, CDR2 SVGAGI. The CDR3 covers 14 residues. CDR3 sequence (DNA): TGTGCCAGCACTCCTAGCGGGACGGGCGGGGAGCTGTTTTTT. It encodes CASTPSGTGGELFF.

The chain is built from TRBV18 and TRBJ2-1; D not certain. Germline V gene data show CDR1 as KGHSH and CDR2 as LQKENI. Trimming left V 3 bases short and J 7 bases short, with 10 bases between. The CDR3 length is 13 residues. The CDR3 DNA reads TGTGCCAGCTCACCCCTACTCGAGAATGAGCAGTTCTTC. Translating it yields CASSPLLENEQFF.

The chain combines TRBV5-1 with TRBJ2-1; the match to TRBD2 covers 8 bases. Trimming cost V 0 bases and J 0 bases; bases outside gene matches: 2. Germline lookup yields CDR1 SGHRS and CDR2 YFSETQ. CDR3 length: 16 amino acids. The CDR3 DNA reads as TGCGCCAGCAGCTTGGCCCTAGCGGGCTCCTACAATGAGCAGTTCTTC. This sequence encodes CASSLALAGSYNEQFF.

This clone occurred once. The chain combines TRBV10-2 with TRBJ2-5, with 8 bases that match TRBD2. The CDR3 runs 15 residues. V lost 3 bases and J lost 5; bases outside the gene matches: 8. Germline values: CDR1 WSHSY, CDR2 SAAADI. CDR3 in amino acids: CASSELGLGLETQYF. The CDR3 DNA is TGCGCCAGCAGTGAATTGGGACTAGGTCTCGAGACCCAGTACTTC.